The 13 T cell receptor beta chains reported below all come from one sample, sequenced in a study of breast tumors, draining lymph nodes, adjacent tissues. TCRdb redid the calling of the multiplex PCR reads with MiXCR, one entry per CDR3 protein. The table lists 150,000 to 200,000 distinct CDR3 sequences, approximately 31% of them singletons. Axillary draining lymph nodes of breast cancer patients supplied the node samples. Material for sequencing was axillary lymph node tissue. The receptors were sampled from a female donor with breast cancer. Some clones in this sample may be carry-over from other donors' samples.

This clonotype was observed many times. The chain is built from TRBV7-9 and TRBJ2-2, with D tentatively TRBD1 or TRBD2 (5 bases each). The CDR3 is made up of 15 amino acids. Trimming pared 6 bases from V and 0 bases from J, leaving 11 bases between. In germline, CDR1 is SEHNR, CDR2 FQNEAQ (reference sequence). The CDR3 is CASSYGTANTGELFF. The CDR3 coding sequence is TGTGCCAGCAGTTACGGGACGGCGAACACCGGGGAGCTGTTTTTT.

This clonotype was detected many times. The V gene is TRBV20-1, the J gene TRBJ1-2, with a possible D match to TRBD1 (6 bases). The germline V gene encodes CDR1 DFQATT and CDR2 SNEGSKA (reference sequence). The CDR3 runs to 13 residues. The V end was cut by 5 bases, the J end by 9 bases, with 19 bases between. The CDR3 DNA reads as TGCAGTGCTCCTCGGGAAGGAGGGGGTAGCTACACCTTC. As protein: CSAPREGGGSYTF.

This clonotype showed up just a few times. The chain couples TRBV27 to TRBJ1-2, with D perhaps matching TRBD1 (5 bases). This CDR3 contains 13 residues. V lost 3 bases, J lost 4 bases, and 9 bases lay in between. Germline lookup yields CDR1 MNHEY and CDR2 SMNVEV (reference sequence). In DNA form, the CDR3 reads TGTGCCAGCAGTTTCGGGGCCCTCTATGGCTACACCTTC. This encodes CASSFGALYGYTF.

This clonotype came up many times. This chain joins TRBV12-3 or TRBV12-4 and TRBJ1-5, with 9 positions matching TRBD1. The CDR3 length is 16 residues. The junction had 5 bases not matched to a gene; V was cut back by 4 bases and J by 1 base. CDR3 nucleotide sequence: TGTGCCAGCAGTTCTGGACAGGGGATAAGCAATCAGCCCCAGCATTTT. Translating gives CASSSGQGISNQPQHF.

This clonotype came up many times. The chain recombines TRBV2 with TRBJ2-7, with D perhaps matching TRBD1 or TRBD2 (5 bases each). The V end lost 7 bases, the J end lost 7 bases, and 17 bases lay between the germline ends. The CDR3 covers 13 residues. Germline-derived CDR1 and CDR2 are SNHLY and FYNNEI. The CDR3 spells CASMRTPRGEQYF. CDR3 nucleotides: TGTGCCAGCATGAGGACACCGAGGGGAGAGCAGTACTTC.

J is TRBJ2-7 and V is TRBV2; TRBD2 agrees at 10 bases. V trimming: 2 bases; J trimming: 5 bases; junction bases outside the gene matches: 3. This CDR3 region has 14 residues. CDR1 SNHLY and CDR2 FYNNEI come from the germline V gene. Here the CDR3 reads CASSEQLAGDEQYF. CDR3 DNA: TGTGCCAGCAGTGAACAGCTAGCGGGGGACGAGCAGTACTTC. The whole variable domain, filled in from reference TRBV2 and TRBJ2-7, reads EPEVTQTPSHQVTQMGQEVILRCVPISNHLYFYWYRQILGQKVEFLVSFYNNEISEKSEIFDDQFSVERPDGSNFTLKIRSTKLEDSAMYFCASSEQLAGDEQYFGPGTRLTVT.

In regard to this clonotype: One base away lies a much larger clone, so this may be a sequencing read error. The V call is TRBV6-5, the J call TRBJ2-5; perhaps TRBD1 as D (6 bases). Germline V gives CDR1 MNHEY, CDR2 SVGAGI. With 6 bases removed from V and 0 bases from J, the gap between germline ends came to 17 bases. The length of the CDR3 is 16 residues. Here the CDR3 reads CASSAGAGWYQETQYF. The CDR3 DNA sequence: TGTGCCAGCAGCGCAGGGGCAGGGTGGTACCAAGAGACCCAGTACTTC.

This clonotype was seen at least ten times. The chain uses TRBV5-8 and TRBJ1-2; the D is unclear. The length of the CDR3 is 13 residues. V was trimmed by 5 bases and J by 4 bases, leaving 12 bases between them. Germline V CDR1 and CDR2: SGHTS, YDEGEE. The CDR3 sequence is CASRDVDFYGYTF. In DNA form, the CDR3 reads TGTGCCAGCAGGGACGTCGACTTCTATGGCTACACCTTC.

This clonotype was observed many times. As DNA, the CDR3 is TGTGCCAGTAGTTCGGGGCGGGGTATGAATACGCAGTATTTT. Its translation is CASSSGRGMNTQYF. This rearrangement joins TRBV19 to TRBJ2-3; tentatively, D is TRBD2 (6 bases). The CDR3 spans 14 residues. The V gene's germline CDR1 is LNHDA and CDR2 SQIVND (reference sequence). Trimming pared 5 bases from V and 7 bases from J, leaving 16 bases between.

There are many counts of this clonotype. The CDR3 region is CASSLVGLANNEQFF. The CDR3 nucleotides are TGTGCCAGCAGCTTAGTCGGTCTAGCGAACAATGAGCAGTTCTTC. J is TRBJ2-1 and V is TRBV7-2; a possible D gene is TRBD2 (6 bases). Germline V gene lookup returns CDR1 SGHTA and CDR2 FQGNSA. The ends were cut back, 1 base at V and 5 bases at J, with 12 bases in the middle. There are 15 residues in the CDR3. Full variable domain (missing parts from reference TRBV7-2 and TRBJ2-1): GAGVSQSPSNKVTEKGKDVELRCDPISGHTALYWYRQSLGQGLEFLIYFQGNSAPDKSGLPSDRFSAERTGGSVSTLTIQRTQQEDSAVYLCASSLVGLANNEQFFGPGTRLTVL.

The sample holds many counts of this clonotype. The rearrangement joins TRBV20-1 to TRBJ2-3, with 9 nucleotides matching TRBD2. CDR1 DFQATT and CDR2 SNEGSKA come from the germline V gene (reference sequence). Trimming removed 5 bases from V and 5 bases from J; junction bases left unmatched: 8. CDR3 length equals 14 residues. CDR3 DNA sequence: TGCAGTGCTCAAACGGGCGGGGGGGAAGATACGCAGTATTTT. Translation gives CSAQTGGGEDTQYF.

Many counts were recorded for this clonotype. The V call is TRBV6-2 or TRBV6-3, the J call TRBJ2-7; D gene unclear. Germline CDR1 MNHEY, CDR2 SVGEGT. This CDR3 has 14 amino acids. V was cut by 6 bases and J by 0 bases, with 12 bases left in between. The CDR3 nucleotides read TGTGCCAGCAGACGGACCGCCAGCTCCTACGAGCAGTACTTC. This sequence encodes CASRRTASSYEQYF.

A few counts support this clonotype. A read error may produce the germline difference seen at one junction end. The chain links TRBV7-9 to TRBJ2-5; the D is unclear. Germline loops: CDR1 SEHNR, CDR2 FQNEAQ (reference sequence). The CDR3 loop spans 15 amino acids. CDR3 in amino acids: CASSLRIGSQETQRF. CDR3 DNA: TGTGCCAGCAGCTTAAGAATTGGCAGCCAAGAGACCCAGCGCTTC.